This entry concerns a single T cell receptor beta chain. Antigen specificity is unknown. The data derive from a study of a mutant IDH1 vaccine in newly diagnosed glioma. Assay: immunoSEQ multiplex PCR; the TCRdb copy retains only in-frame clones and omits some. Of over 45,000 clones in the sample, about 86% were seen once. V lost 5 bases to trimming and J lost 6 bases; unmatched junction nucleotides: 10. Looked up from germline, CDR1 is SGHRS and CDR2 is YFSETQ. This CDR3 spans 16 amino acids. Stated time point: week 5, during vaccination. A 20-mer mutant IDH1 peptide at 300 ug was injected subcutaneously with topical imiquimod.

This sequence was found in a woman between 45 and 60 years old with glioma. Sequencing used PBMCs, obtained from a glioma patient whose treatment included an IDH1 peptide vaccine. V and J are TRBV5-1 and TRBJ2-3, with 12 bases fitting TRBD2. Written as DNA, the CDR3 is TGCGCCAGCAGGCTCTTGGCTAGCGGGGGGGCGGATACGCAGTATTTT. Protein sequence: CASRLLASGGADTQYF.